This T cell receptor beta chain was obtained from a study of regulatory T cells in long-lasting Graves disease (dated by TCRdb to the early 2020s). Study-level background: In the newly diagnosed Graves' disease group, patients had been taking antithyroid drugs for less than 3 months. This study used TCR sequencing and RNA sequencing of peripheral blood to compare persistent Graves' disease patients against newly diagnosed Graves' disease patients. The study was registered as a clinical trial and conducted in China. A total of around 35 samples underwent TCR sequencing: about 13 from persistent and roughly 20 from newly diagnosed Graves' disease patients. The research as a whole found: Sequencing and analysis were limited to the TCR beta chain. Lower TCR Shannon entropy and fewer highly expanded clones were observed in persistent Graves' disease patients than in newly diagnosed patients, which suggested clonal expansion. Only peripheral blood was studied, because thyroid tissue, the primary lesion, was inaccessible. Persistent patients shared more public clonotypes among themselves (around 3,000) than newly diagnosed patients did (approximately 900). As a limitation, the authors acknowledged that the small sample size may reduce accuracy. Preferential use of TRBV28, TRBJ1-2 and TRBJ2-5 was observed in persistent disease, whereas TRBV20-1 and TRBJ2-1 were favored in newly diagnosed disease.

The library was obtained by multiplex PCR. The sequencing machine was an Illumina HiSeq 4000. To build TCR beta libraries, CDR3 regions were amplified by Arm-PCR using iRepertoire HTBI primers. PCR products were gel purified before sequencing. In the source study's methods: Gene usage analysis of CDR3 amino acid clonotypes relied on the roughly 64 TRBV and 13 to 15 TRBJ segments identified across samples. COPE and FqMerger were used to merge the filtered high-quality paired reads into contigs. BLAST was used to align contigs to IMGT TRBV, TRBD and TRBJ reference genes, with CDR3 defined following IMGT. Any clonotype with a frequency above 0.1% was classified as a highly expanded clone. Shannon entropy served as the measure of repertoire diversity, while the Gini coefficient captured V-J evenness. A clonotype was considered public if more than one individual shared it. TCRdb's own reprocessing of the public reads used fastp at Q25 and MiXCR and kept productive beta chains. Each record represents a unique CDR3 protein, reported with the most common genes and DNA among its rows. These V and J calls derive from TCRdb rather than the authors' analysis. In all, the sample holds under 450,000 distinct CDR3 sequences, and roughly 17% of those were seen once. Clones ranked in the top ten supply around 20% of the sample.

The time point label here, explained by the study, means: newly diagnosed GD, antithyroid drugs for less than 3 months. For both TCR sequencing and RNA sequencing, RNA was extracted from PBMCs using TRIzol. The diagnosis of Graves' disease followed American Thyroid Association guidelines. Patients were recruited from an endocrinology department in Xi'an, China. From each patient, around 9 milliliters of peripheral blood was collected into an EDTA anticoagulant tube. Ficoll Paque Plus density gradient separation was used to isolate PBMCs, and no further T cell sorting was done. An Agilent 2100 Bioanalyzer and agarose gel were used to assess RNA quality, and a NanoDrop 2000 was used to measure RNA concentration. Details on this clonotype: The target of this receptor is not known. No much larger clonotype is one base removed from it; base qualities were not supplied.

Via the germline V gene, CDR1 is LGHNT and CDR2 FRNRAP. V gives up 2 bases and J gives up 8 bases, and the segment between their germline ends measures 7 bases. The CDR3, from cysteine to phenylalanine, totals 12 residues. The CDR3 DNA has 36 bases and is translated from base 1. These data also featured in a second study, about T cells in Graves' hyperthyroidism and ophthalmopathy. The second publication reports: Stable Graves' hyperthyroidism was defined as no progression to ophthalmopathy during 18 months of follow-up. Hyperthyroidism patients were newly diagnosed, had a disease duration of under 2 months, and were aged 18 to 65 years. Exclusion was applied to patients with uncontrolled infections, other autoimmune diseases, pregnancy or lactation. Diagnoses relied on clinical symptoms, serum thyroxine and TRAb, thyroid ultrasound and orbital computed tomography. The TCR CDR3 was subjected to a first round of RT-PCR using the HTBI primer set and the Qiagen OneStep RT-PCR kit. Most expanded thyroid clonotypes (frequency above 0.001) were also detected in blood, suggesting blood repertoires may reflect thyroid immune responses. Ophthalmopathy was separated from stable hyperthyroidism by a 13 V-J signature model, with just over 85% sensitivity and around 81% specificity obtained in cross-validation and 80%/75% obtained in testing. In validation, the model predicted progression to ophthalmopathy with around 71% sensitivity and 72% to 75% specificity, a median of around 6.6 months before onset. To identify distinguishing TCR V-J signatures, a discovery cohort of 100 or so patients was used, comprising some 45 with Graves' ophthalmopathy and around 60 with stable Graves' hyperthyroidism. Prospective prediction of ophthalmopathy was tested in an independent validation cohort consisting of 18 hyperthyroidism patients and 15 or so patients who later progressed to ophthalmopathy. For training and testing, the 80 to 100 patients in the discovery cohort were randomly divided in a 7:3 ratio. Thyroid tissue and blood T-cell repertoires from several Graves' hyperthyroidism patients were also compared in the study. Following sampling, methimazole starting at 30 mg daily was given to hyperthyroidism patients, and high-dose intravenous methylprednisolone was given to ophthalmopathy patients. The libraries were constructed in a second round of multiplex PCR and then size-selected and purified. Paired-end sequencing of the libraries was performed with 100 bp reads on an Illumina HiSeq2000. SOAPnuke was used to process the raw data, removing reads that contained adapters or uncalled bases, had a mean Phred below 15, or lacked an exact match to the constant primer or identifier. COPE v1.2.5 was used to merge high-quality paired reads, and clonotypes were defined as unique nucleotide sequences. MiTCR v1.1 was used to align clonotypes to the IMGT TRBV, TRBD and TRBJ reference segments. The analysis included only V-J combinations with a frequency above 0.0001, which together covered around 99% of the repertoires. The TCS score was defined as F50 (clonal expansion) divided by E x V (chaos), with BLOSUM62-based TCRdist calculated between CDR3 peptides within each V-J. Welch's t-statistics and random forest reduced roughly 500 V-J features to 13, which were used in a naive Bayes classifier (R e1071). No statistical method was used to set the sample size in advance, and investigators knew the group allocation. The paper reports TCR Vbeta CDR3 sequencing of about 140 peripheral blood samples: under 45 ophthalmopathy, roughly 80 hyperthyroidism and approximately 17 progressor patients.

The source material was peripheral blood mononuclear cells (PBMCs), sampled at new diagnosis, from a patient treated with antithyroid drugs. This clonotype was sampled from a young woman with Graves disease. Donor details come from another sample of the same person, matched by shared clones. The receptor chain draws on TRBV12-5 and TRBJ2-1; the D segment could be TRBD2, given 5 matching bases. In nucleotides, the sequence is TGTGCTAGTGGTTTGAAGCGGCATGAGCAGTTCTTC. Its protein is CASGLKRHEQFF.